This is a list of T cell receptor beta chains from one sample in a study of blood T cell repertoires in COVID-19. The assay was immunoSEQ multiplex PCR, and TCRdb's table has in-frame clones only and misses some. The data contain roughly 240,000 clones, roughly four fifths of them singletons. The sample taken for sequencing was peripheral blood. The receptors come from a woman aged 70-85 years with acute or convalescent COVID-19. The CDR3 runs from the conserved cysteine through the conserved F or W. D genes are given only for firm matches. Some rows mark clone size as missing; the rest say once, few, many or name a class of expanded clone.

v_gene: TRBV7-9
j_gene: TRBJ1-1
len: 13
abundance: NA
d_gene: NA
CDR3nt: TGTGCCAGCACTTTAGGAACAGGGAGAGGGGCTTTCTTT
CDR3aa: CASTLGTGRGAFF

v_gene: TRBV7-8
j_gene: TRBJ2-1
len: 18
abundance: NA
d_gene: TRBD2
CDR3nt: TGTGCCAGCACCACGACTAGCGGGGGCCCCAGCTCCTACAATGAGCAGTTCTTC
CDR3aa: CASTTTSGGPSSYNEQFF

v_gene: TRBV11-3
j_gene: TRBJ2-1
len: 14
abundance: once
d_gene: TRBD1
CDR3nt: TGTGCCAGCAGCTCGGGACAGGGTTACAATGAGCAGTTCTTC
CDR3aa: CASSSGQGYNEQFF

v_gene: TRBV4-1
j_gene: TRBJ2-1
len: 16
abundance: NA
d_gene: TRBD2
CDR3nt: TGCGCCAGCAGCCCGCTTTTCGGGGGGGGATACAATGAGCAGTTCTTC
CDR3aa: CASSPLFGGGYNEQFF

v_gene: TRBV29-1
j_gene: TRBJ2-7
len: 13
abundance: NA
d_gene: NA
CDR3nt: TGCAGCGTTGCCCCGGGACACTCCTACGAGCAGTACTTC
CDR3aa: CSVAPGHSYEQYF

v_gene: TRBV3-1/TRBV3-2
j_gene: TRBJ1-6
len: 16
abundance: NA
d_gene: NA
CDR3nt: TGTGCCAGCAGCCAAGTAGGACAGCCGGGATCTTCACCCCTCCACTTT
CDR3aa: CASSQVGQPGSSPLHF

v_gene: TRBV12-3/TRBV12-4
j_gene: TRBJ2-1
len: 12
abundance: NA
d_gene: NA
CDR3nt: TGTGCCAGCAGTTTAGGGGGGGATGAGCAGTTCTTC
CDR3aa: CASSLGGDEQFF

v_gene: TRBV6-1
j_gene: TRBJ1-2
len: 13
abundance: NA
d_gene: NA
CDR3nt: TGTGCCAGCAGTGAAACAGGGCCTTATGGCTACACCTTC
CDR3aa: CASSETGPYGYTF

v_gene: TRBV12-3/TRBV12-4
j_gene: TRBJ2-5
len: 13
abundance: NA
d_gene: NA
CDR3nt: TGTGCCAGCAGTCCCTGGGGGCGAGAGACCCAGTACTTC
CDR3aa: CASSPWGRETQYF

v_gene: TRBV25-1
j_gene: TRBJ2-6
len: 13
abundance: NA
d_gene: NA
CDR3nt: TGTGCCAGCAGGAACAGCAGGGCCAACGTCCTGACTTTC
CDR3aa: CASRNSRANVLTF

v_gene: TRBV5-6
j_gene: TRBJ1-5
len: 16
abundance: NA
d_gene: NA
CDR3nt: TGTGCCAGCAGCCAAAACGCGGGATATAGCAATCAGCCCCAGCATTTT
CDR3aa: CASSQNAGYSNQPQHF

v_gene: TRBV11-1
j_gene: TRBJ1-6
len: 17
abundance: NA
d_gene: TRBD1
CDR3nt: TGTGCCAGCAGCTTAGCGAAGACGGGACAGGGACGTTCACCCCTCCACTTT
CDR3aa: CASSLAKTGQGRSPLHF

v_gene: TRBV28
j_gene: TRBJ1-2
len: 15
abundance: NA
d_gene: TRBD1
CDR3nt: TGTGCCAGCAGTTTTAGGGGGACAGGGAACTATGGCTACACCTTC
CDR3aa: CASSFRGTGNYGYTF